Each of the 21 T cell receptor beta chains below was sequenced from the same sample in a study of cytomegalovirus exposure and HLA in healthy donors. A multiplex PCR was run with 60 Vbeta primers and 13 Jbeta primers. Profiled with immunoSEQ multiplex PCR; TCRdb holds only in-frame clones, not every one. The sample data list roughly 58,000 clones. The sequenced sample was PBMCs. All receptors derive from a woman between 50 and 59 years old in good health and CMV-seropositive.

The chain recombines TRBV18 with TRBJ2-7; 7 nucleotides line up with TRBD1. The germline V gene encodes CDR1 KGHSH and CDR2 LQKENI. V was pared by 0 bases and J by 6 bases, with 8 bases of the junction left unmatched. There are 15 residues in the CDR3. The CDR3 nucleotides are TGTGCCAGCTCACCACCTCTAGGCAGGGGGACCGAGCAGTACTTC. Translating it yields CASSPPLGRGTEQYF.

The V call is TRBV18, the J call TRBJ1-4, with D hard to call. The V and J ends lost 0 bases and 8 bases respectively, with 10 bases between them. Germline CDR1 is KGHSH and CDR2 is LQKENI. The CDR3 extends over 14 amino acids. CDR3 in amino acids: CASSPPGRGEKLFF. The CDR3 DNA sequence: TGTGCCAGCTCACCACCGGGGAGAGGAGAAAAACTGTTTTTT.

The chain employs TRBV13 and TRBJ2-1; TRBD1 matches at 9 bases. Looked up from germline, CDR1 is PRHDT and CDR2 is FYEKMQ (reference sequence). Trimming took 5 bases from V and 0 from J; bases not matched to a gene: 8. The CDR3 runs to 17 residues. In DNA form, the CDR3 reads TGTGCCAGCAGCCCCGAAGGACAGGGGATCTCCTACAATGAGCAGTTCTTC. Its translation: CASSPEGQGISYNEQFF.

This chain joins TRBV2 and TRBJ1-6; no reliable D call. V was pared by 11 bases and J by 0 bases, with 11 bases between. The germline V gene encodes CDR1 SNHLY and CDR2 FYNNEI. The CDR3 spans 14 residues. CDR3 bases: TGTGCCTCGCGGTCCGGCTCCTATAATTCACCCCTCCACTTT. Encoded protein: CASRSGSYNSPLHF.

This sequence joins TRBV6-5 and TRBJ1-5; 7 nucleotides match TRBD1. Germline V CDR1 and CDR2: MNHEY, SVGAGI. J gave up 7 bases and V 0 bases, and 9 bases lay outside the gene matches. The CDR3 contains 16 residues. The CDR3 spells CASSYSVEGAGQPQHF. CDR3 sequence (DNA): TGTGCCAGCAGTTACTCGGTTGAGGGGGCTGGGCAGCCCCAGCATTTT.

V usage is TRBV5-5 and J usage is TRBJ1-5; 8 positions match TRBD1. The V and J ends lost 1 base and 0 bases, in that order; junction bases with no gene match: 6. Germline V gives CDR1 SGHKS, CDR2 YYEKEE (reference sequence). The CDR3 runs 17 residues. CDR3 sequence reads: CASSLYTGGDSNQPQHF. DNA for the CDR3: TGTGCCAGCAGCTTGTACACAGGGGGTGATAGCAATCAGCCCCAGCATTTT. The full variable domain, in which reference TRBV5-5 and TRBJ1-5 provide the parts outside the CDR3, is DAGVTQSPTHLIKTRGQQVTLRCSPISGHKSVSWYQQVLGQGPQFIFQYYEKEERGRGNFPDRFSARQFPNYSSELNVNALLLGDSALYLCASSLYTGGDSNQPQHFGDGTRLSIL.

The gene calls are TRBV19 and TRBJ2-3; D is perhaps TRBD1 (6 bases). Germline-derived CDR1 and CDR2 are LNHDA and SQIVND (reference sequence). Trimming removed 0 bases from V and 3 bases from J, with 10 bases in between. The length of the CDR3 is 15 residues. CDR3 sequence: CASSIEGALTDTQYF. As DNA, the CDR3 is TGTGCCAGTAGTATAGAGGGGGCTCTGACAGATACGCAGTATTTT.

The chain has TRBV5-1 and TRBJ2-5; 10 bases agree with TRBD1. V was clipped by 4 bases and J by 5 bases; unmatched bases: 8. The CDR3 extends over 15 amino acids. Germline values: CDR1 SGHRS, CDR2 YFSETQ. The CDR3 protein is CASSVRDRGEETQYF. The CDR3 DNA reads as TGCGCCAGCAGCGTCCGGGACAGGGGAGAGGAGACCCAGTACTTC. Full variable domain (missing parts from reference TRBV5-1 and TRBJ2-5): KAGVTQTPRYLIKTRGQQVTLSCSPISGHRSVSWYQQTPGQGLQFLFEYFSETQRNKGNFPGRFSGRQFSNSRSEMNVSTLELGDSALYLCASSVRDRGEETQYFGPGTRLLVL.

CDR3 sequence (DNA): TGTGCCAGCAGTTACGGGACAAACCTCTACGAGCAGTACTTC. Amino acids: CASSYGTNLYEQYF. The genes are TRBV5-6 and TRBJ2-7, with TRBD1 as a possible D gene (6 bases). Germline V gives CDR1 SGHDT, CDR2 YYEEEE. Trimming removed 5 bases from V and 3 bases from J, with 15 bases in between. The CDR3 consists of 14 residues.

The chain has TRBV6-6 and TRBJ2-3; TRBD2 agrees at 13 bases. Germline CDR1 reads MNHNY; CDR2 reads SVGAGI (reference sequence). V lost 6 bases, J lost 4 bases, and 7 bases stayed unmatched. The CDR3 runs to 16 residues. This CDR3 reads CASRRGLAGRADTQYF. The CDR3 DNA reads TGTGCCAGCAGGAGGGGACTAGCGGGAAGGGCAGATACGCAGTATTTT.

This sequence joins TRBV19 and TRBJ1-1; tentatively, D is TRBD1 (6 bases). The germline V gene encodes CDR1 LNHDA and CDR2 SQIVND (reference sequence). V was pared by 7 bases and J by 2 bases, with 14 bases between. CDR3 length: 14 residues. DNA of the CDR3: TGTGCCAGTACTCGTGGGGGCCTAAACACTGAAGCTTTCTTT. Translated, it gives CASTRGGLNTEAFF. The variable domain in full, completed from reference TRBV19 and TRBJ1-1, reads DGGITQSPKYLFRKEGQNVTLSCEQNLNHDAMYWYRQDPGQGLRLIYYSQIVNDFQKGDIAEGYSVSREKKESFPLTVTSAQKNPTAFYLCASTRGGLNTEAFFGQGTRLTVV.

J is TRBJ1-2 and V is TRBV10-1; possibly TRBD1 for D (6 bases). Germline CDR1 WNHNN, CDR2 SYGVQD (reference sequence). This CDR3 has 13 residues. Trimming pared 0 bases from V and 6 bases from J, leaving 8 bases between. The CDR3 DNA reads as TGCGCCAGCAGTGAGTCCAGACAGGATGGCTACACCTTC. Protein sequence: CASSESRQDGYTF.

V is TRBV13 and J is TRBJ1-4; D is unclear. This CDR3 comprises 15 residues. V was cut by 5 bases and J by 4 bases, with 14 bases left in between. The germline CDR1 and CDR2 sequences are PRHDT and FYEKMQ (reference sequence). The CDR3 DNA reads TGTGCCAGCAGCCTCGGAACAGCCCATAATGAAAAACTGTTTTTT. It translates to CASSLGTAHNEKLFF.

The J gene is TRBJ1-6, the V gene TRBV11-2; D is unclear. V was shortened by 2 bases and J by 8 bases, with 7 bases between the two germline ends. Germline CDR1 is SGHAT and CDR2 is FQNNGV. The CDR3 contains 13 residues. The CDR3 sequence is CASSLKRDSPLHF. The CDR3 DNA is TGTGCCAGCAGCTTAAAGCGAGATTCACCCCTCCACTTT.

The rearrangement uses TRBV18 and TRBJ1-2; 12 nucleotides match TRBD1. The CDR3 covers 15 residues. The V gene end was trimmed by 4 bases and the J gene end by 6 bases; junction bases not matched to a gene: 6. Germline loops: CDR1 KGHSH, CDR2 LQKENI. The CDR3 DNA follows: TGTGCCAGCTCACTCGCCGGGACAGGGGGCCATGGCTACACCTTC. Protein sequence: CASSLAGTGGHGYTF.

This chain joins TRBV5-6 and TRBJ1-2, with 8 positions matching TRBD1. The germline gives CDR1 SGHDT, CDR2 YYEEEE. There are 14 residues in the CDR3. Unmatched junction bases numbered 7, after V lost 4 bases and J lost 5 bases. DNA for the CDR3: TGTGCCAGCAGCCCTGACAGGGGCGAATATGGCTACACCTTC. Protein: CASSPDRGEYGYTF.

The chain combines TRBV7-2 with TRBJ2-7; the match to TRBD1 covers 8 bases. V was pared by 5 bases and J by 5 bases, with 2 bases of the junction left unmatched. This CDR3 region has 12 residues. The germline V gene encodes CDR1 SGHTA and CDR2 FQGNSA. The CDR3 DNA follows: TGTGCCAGCAGCCCAGGGGGCGACGAGCAGTACTTC. It is translated as CASSPGGDEQYF.

The chain couples TRBV11-2 to TRBJ2-6, with TRBD1 matching over 11 bases. The V gene's germline CDR1 is SGHAT and CDR2 FQNNGV. J gave up 4 bases and V 5 bases, and 7 bases lay outside the gene matches. This CDR3 has 17 residues. The CDR3 sequence: CASSRDRGSLGANVLTF. In DNA form, the CDR3 reads TGTGCCAGCAGCAGGGACAGGGGGTCGTTAGGGGCCAACGTCCTGACTTTC.

The V and J genes are TRBV4-2 and TRBJ2-1, with TRBD1 matching 9 bases. The ends lost 4 bases at V and 7 bases at J; junction bases unmatched: 11. This CDR3 has 16 amino acids. Germline lookup yields CDR1 LGHNA and CDR2 YNFKEQ. The CDR3 region has the DNA TGTGCCAGCAGCCCGACCGCGGGACAGGGTGGTAATGAGCAGTTCTTC. This encodes CASSPTAGQGGNEQFF.

The rearrangement links TRBV10-3 to TRBJ2-5; D might be TRBD1 (5 bases). The V and J ends lost 4 bases and 2 bases respectively, with 5 bases between them. The CDR3 is made up of 12 amino acids. Germline V CDR1 and CDR2: ENHRY, SYGVKD. The CDR3 region is CAISGQQETQYF. Written as DNA, the CDR3 is TGTGCCATCAGTGGACAGCAAGAGACCCAGTACTTC.

The J gene is TRBJ1-1, the V gene TRBV28; D possibly corresponds to TRBD1 (6 bases). Germline V lookup: CDR1 MDHEN, CDR2 SYDVKM. V was pared by 4 bases and J by 4 bases, with 16 bases between. The CDR3 contains 15 residues. The CDR3 DNA reads TGTGCCAGCAGTTCACTCACGGGACATATCACTGAAGCTTTCTTT. Protein sequence: CASSSLTGHITEAFF. The full variable domain, rest sourced from reference TRBV28 and TRBJ1-1, is DVKVTQSSRYLVKRTGEKVFLECVQDMDHENMFWYRQDPGLGLRLIYFSYDVKMKEKGDIPEGYSVSREKKERFSLILESASTNQTSMYLCASSSLTGHITEAFFGQGTRLTVV.